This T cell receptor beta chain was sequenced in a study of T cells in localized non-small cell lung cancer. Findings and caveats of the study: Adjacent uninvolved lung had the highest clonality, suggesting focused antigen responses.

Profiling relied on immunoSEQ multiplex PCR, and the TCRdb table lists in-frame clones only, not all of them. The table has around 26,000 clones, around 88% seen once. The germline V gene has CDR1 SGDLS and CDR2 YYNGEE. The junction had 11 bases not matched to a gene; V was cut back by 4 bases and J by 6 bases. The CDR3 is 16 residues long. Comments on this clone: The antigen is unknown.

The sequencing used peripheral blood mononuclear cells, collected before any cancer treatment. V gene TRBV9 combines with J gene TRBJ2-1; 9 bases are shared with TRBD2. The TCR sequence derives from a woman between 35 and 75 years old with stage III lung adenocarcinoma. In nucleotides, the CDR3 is TGTGCCAGCAGCCCTAGGTTAGCGGGAGCGAGCAATGAGCAGTTCTTC. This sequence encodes CASSPRLAGASNEQFF.